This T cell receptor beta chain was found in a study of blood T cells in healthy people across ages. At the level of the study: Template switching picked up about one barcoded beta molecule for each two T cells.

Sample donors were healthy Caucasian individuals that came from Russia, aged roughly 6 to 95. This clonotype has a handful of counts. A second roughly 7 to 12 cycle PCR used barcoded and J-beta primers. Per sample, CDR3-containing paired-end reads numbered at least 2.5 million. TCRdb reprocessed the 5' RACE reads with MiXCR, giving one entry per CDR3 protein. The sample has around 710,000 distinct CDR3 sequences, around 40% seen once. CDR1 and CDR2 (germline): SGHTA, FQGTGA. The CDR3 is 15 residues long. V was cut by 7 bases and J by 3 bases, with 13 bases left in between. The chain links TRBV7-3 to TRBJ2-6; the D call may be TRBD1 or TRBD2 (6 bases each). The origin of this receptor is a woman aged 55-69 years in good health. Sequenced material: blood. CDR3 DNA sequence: TGTGCCAGCAACTATGGGGGGCTTGGGGCCAACGTCCTGACTTTC. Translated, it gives CASNYGGLGANVLTF.